A selection of T cell receptor beta chains follows, all from one sample in a study of cytomegalovirus exposure and HLA in healthy donors. Assay used: immunoSEQ multiplex PCR; TCRdb lists only in-frame clones, some missing. The sample yields roughly 220,000 clones, over 80% seen once. The specimen was PBMCs. These receptors were collected from a woman between 25 and 40 years old in good health and CMV-seropositive. Both conserved end residues are part of each CDR3. The D gene is left open where the match is weak. Size is stated for part of the rows, as once, few or many counts, or as a class when the clone is expanded.

D gene: -; clone size: -; V gene: TRBV7-2; J gene: TRBJ1-5; CDR3 protein: CASSLAVASNQPQHF; CDR3 DNA: TGTGCCAGCAGCTTAGCAGTGGCCAGCAATCAGCCCCAGCATTTT
D gene: -; clone size: -; V gene: TRBV7-7; J gene: TRBJ2-5; CDR3 protein: CASSLMIFGETQYF; CDR3 DNA: TGTGCTAGCAGCTTAATGATATTTGGAGAGACCCAGTACTTC
D gene: -; clone size: -; V gene: TRBV11-2; J gene: TRBJ2-2; CDR3 protein: CASSTGPNTGELFF; CDR3 DNA: TGTGCCAGCAGTACCGGGCCAAACACCGGGGAGCTGTTTTTT
D gene: -; clone size: -; V gene: TRBV6-1; J gene: TRBJ1-5; CDR3 protein: CASSERAGRNSNQPQHF; CDR3 DNA: TGTGCCAGCAGTGAAAGGGCAGGGCGTAATAGCAATCAGCCCCAGCATTTT
D gene: -; clone size: -; V gene: TRBV30; J gene: TRBJ1-1; CDR3 protein: CAWRQTATEAFF; CDR3 DNA: TGTGCCTGGAGGCAGACAGCAACTGAAGCTTTCTTT
D gene: -; clone size: few; V gene: TRBV2; J gene: TRBJ1-5; CDR3 protein: CASSENDQPQHF; CDR3 DNA: TGTGCCAGCAGTGAGAACGATCAGCCCCAGCATTTT
D gene: -; clone size: -; V gene: TRBV11-2; J gene: TRBJ1-1; CDR3 protein: CASSLDPANTEAFF; CDR3 DNA: TGTGCCAGCAGCTTAGATCCGGCGAACACTGAAGCTTTCTTT
D gene: -; clone size: -; V gene: TRBV5-1; J gene: TRBJ2-3; CDR3 protein: CASSDGTYTDTQYF; CDR3 DNA: TGCGCCAGCAGCGATGGAACATACACAGATACGCAGTATTTT
D gene: TRBD1; clone size: -; V gene: TRBV12-5; J gene: TRBJ1-5; CDR3 protein: CASGLDRGQPQHF; CDR3 DNA: TGTGCTAGTGGTCTCGACAGGGGTCAGCCCCAGCATTTT
D gene: TRBD2; clone size: -; V gene: TRBV9; J gene: TRBJ2-1; CDR3 protein: CASSPQPGLAGVDEQFF; CDR3 DNA: TGTGCCAGCAGCCCGCAACCGGGACTAGCGGGAGTCGATGAGCAGTTCTTC
D gene: TRBD1; clone size: few; V gene: TRBV6-6; J gene: TRBJ1-1; CDR3 protein: CASSSQGYTEAFF; CDR3 DNA: TGTGCCAGCAGTTCACAGGGGTACACTGAAGCTTTCTTT
D gene: -; clone size: -; V gene: TRBV4-1; J gene: TRBJ2-7; CDR3 protein: CASSQPGRYEQYF; CDR3 DNA: TGCGCCAGCAGCCAACCTGGTCGTTACGAGCAGTACTTC
D gene: -; clone size: -; V gene: TRBV28; J gene: TRBJ2-7; CDR3 protein: CASPSSLRELGGSYEQYF; CDR3 DNA: TGTGCCAGCCCATCGAGTTTACGGGAGTTAGGTGGTTCCTACGAGCAGTACTTC
D gene: TRBD1; clone size: -; V gene: TRBV30; J gene: TRBJ2-2; CDR3 protein: CAWTGGAATGELFF; CDR3 DNA: TGTGCCTGGACAGGGGGAGCGGCCACCGGGGAGCTGTTTTTT
D gene: TRBD2; clone size: -; V gene: TRBV28; J gene: TRBJ2-7; CDR3 protein: CASSTSGRAPYEQYF; CDR3 DNA: TGTGCCAGCAGTACTAGCGGGAGGGCCCCCTACGAGCAGTACTTC
D gene: TRBD2; clone size: -; V gene: TRBV28; J gene: TRBJ2-2; CDR3 protein: CASSRGTSGAGELFF; CDR3 DNA: TGTGCCAGCAGTAGAGGGACTAGCGGGGCCGGGGAGCTGTTTTTT
D gene: TRBD2; clone size: -; V gene: TRBV10-1; J gene: TRBJ2-1; CDR3 protein: CASSELASHEQFF; CDR3 DNA: TGCGCCAGCAGTGAACTAGCGAGCCATGAGCAGTTCTTC
D gene: -; clone size: -; V gene: TRBV13; J gene: TRBJ1-1; CDR3 protein: CASSLDYREGLSEAFF; CDR3 DNA: TGTGCCAGCAGCTTAGATTACAGGGAGGGGTTGTCTGAAGCTTTCTTT
D gene: TRBD1; clone size: -; V gene: TRBV6-1; J gene: TRBJ1-2; CDR3 protein: CASSEGTGVGGYTF; CDR3 DNA: TGTGCCAGCAGTGAAGGGACAGGGGTCGGCGGCTACACCTTC
D gene: -; clone size: -; V gene: TRBV6-1; J gene: TRBJ2-7; CDR3 protein: CASSEWGDSSYEQYF; CDR3 DNA: TGTGCCAGCAGTGAATGGGGAGACAGCAGCTACGAGCAGTACTTC
D gene: -; clone size: -; V gene: TRBV19; J gene: TRBJ1-2; CDR3 protein: CASSIEDIYGYTF; CDR3 DNA: TGTGCCAGTAGTATAGAGGACATATATGGCTACACCTTC
D gene: -; clone size: -; V gene: TRBV6-1; J gene: TRBJ2-7; CDR3 protein: CASREALQGTEQYF; CDR3 DNA: TGTGCCAGCAGAGAAGCCCTACAGGGTACCGAGCAGTACTTC
D gene: -; clone size: -; V gene: TRBV6-1; J gene: TRBJ1-3; CDR3 protein: CASSESGGGTGNTIYF; CDR3 DNA: TGTGCCAGCAGTGAATCCGGGGGGGGTACTGGAAACACCATATATTTT
D gene: -; clone size: -; V gene: TRBV10-1; J gene: TRBJ2-7; CDR3 protein: CASLWGSGTKDFYEQYF; CDR3 DNA: TGCGCCAGCCTATGGGGGTCCGGGACCAAAGACTTCTACGAGCAGTACTTC
D gene: -; clone size: -; V gene: TRBV7-9; J gene: TRBJ1-2; CDR3 protein: CASSPGQERGYTF; CDR3 DNA: TGTGCCAGCTCTCCAGGCCAGGAAAGAGGCTACACCTTC